These 25 T cell receptor beta chains were sequenced from one sample in a study of blood T cell repertoires in COVID-19 (dated by TCRdb to the early 2020s). To prepare the library, the immunoSEQ multiplex PCR assay was applied. TCRdb provides this immuneACCESS table in a form limited to in-frame rearrangements. Some clones are lacking; in checked studies, under half of them reflect an unresolved V gene, and why the rest are absent is not known. The sample table lists 15,000 to 20,000 clones, 93% of them with a count of one. The top ten clonotypes cover approximately 5% of the sample. Sample: peripheral blood. The receptors come from a human donor in a cohort sampled during active COVID-19.

Worth noting for this clone: At one end the junction does not follow the germline gene, possibly because of a read error. The chain combines TRBV6-1 with TRBJ2-2; 9 bases align to TRBD2. This CDR3 is built from 16 residues. In germline, CDR1 is MNHNS, CDR2 SASEGT. The CDR3 sequence: CASSKAAGGRTGELFF. Written as DNA, the CDR3 is TGTGCCAGCAGTAAAGCCGCGGGAGGGCGTACCGGGGAGCTGTTTTTT.

The V and J genes are TRBV9 and TRBJ2-1, with 12 bases lining up with TRBD1. Germline CDR1 reads SGDLS; CDR2 reads YYNGEE. The length of the CDR3 is 15 residues. Trimming took 4 bases from V and 8 from J; bases not matched to a gene: 7. CDR3 in DNA: TGTGCCAGCAGCTTTTCGGGACAGGGGGCGTATGAGCAGTTCTTC. Residues: CASSFSGQGAYEQFF. The complete variable domain, with remaining parts taken from reference TRBV9 and TRBJ2-1, reads DSGVTQTPKHLITATGQRVTLRCSPRSGDLSVYWYQQSLDQGLQFLIQYYNGEERAKGNILERFSAQQFPDLHSELNLSSLELGDSALYFCASSFSGQGAYEQFFGPGTRLTVL.

V is TRBV28 and J is TRBJ2-7; 11 bases are shared with TRBD2. From germline, CDR1 is MDHEN and CDR2 SYDVKM. This CDR3 spans 14 amino acids. Losses at the gene ends were 3 bases for V and 6 bases for J; bases not matched to a gene: 4. DNA for the CDR3: TGTGCCAGCAGTTTTGCTAGCGGGAGGCCCGAGCAGTACTTC. Amino acids: CASSFASGRPEQYF.

The chain couples TRBV4-3 to TRBJ2-1; D call uncertain. Looked up from germline, CDR1 is LGHNA and CDR2 is YSLEER. V was cut by 0 bases and J by 8 bases, with 17 bases left in between. This CDR3 has 16 residues. CDR3 sequence: CASSQEIASALDEQFF. As DNA, the CDR3 is TGCGCCAGCAGCCAAGAAATAGCTTCGGCATTGGATGAGCAGTTCTTC.

The chain couples TRBV12-3 or TRBV12-4 to TRBJ2-7; no clear D. Trimming removed 4 bases at V and 4 bases at J, with 11 bases between. The length of the CDR3 is 13 residues. The CDR3 region has the DNA TGTGCCAGCAGTTGGGCGCTCGAATACGAGCAGTACTTC. The encoded protein is CASSWALEYEQYF.

The V gene is TRBV9, the J gene TRBJ2-7, with 7 bases aligning to TRBD1. V gave up 2 bases and J gave up 2 bases; unmatched junction bases: 1. CDR3 length: 13 amino acids. The germline gives CDR1 SGDLS, CDR2 YYNGEE. CDR3 bases: TGTGCCAGCAGCGTCGGGACAGCCTACGAGCAGTACTTC. It translates to CASSVGTAYEQYF.

The CDR3 here is CASSVDSGRLDEQFF. The CDR3 DNA reads as TGTGCCAGCAGCGTAGATAGCGGGAGGCTCGATGAGCAGTTCTTC. The V and J genes are TRBV9 and TRBJ2-1; 10 nucleotides align to TRBD2. J lost 8 bases, V lost 0 bases, and 5 bases had no gene match. CDR3 length equals 15 residues. Germline-derived CDR1 and CDR2 are SGDLS and YYNGEE.

The chain employs TRBV11-2 and TRBJ1-2, with 9 bases that match TRBD1. J lost 3 bases, V lost 5 bases, and 19 bases had no gene match. Looked up from germline, CDR1 is SGHAT and CDR2 is FQNNGV. There are 19 residues in the CDR3. CDR3 nucleotides: TGTGCCAGCAGCCCTACCCGGGGGGACAGGGCCGTTGTGGACTATGGCTACACCTTC. It encodes CASSPTRGDRAVVDYGYTF.

The chain employs TRBV24-1 and TRBJ2-1; perhaps TRBD1 as D (6 bases). Germline V gene data show CDR1 as KGHDR and CDR2 as SFDVKD. Trimming removed 10 bases at V and 2 bases at J, with 14 bases between. The CDR3 loop spans 14 amino acids. The DNA of the CDR3 is TGTGCCACTTTTTATGGGGGCCCCTACAATGAGCAGTTCTTC. Translation: CATFYGGPYNEQFF.

The chain carries TRBV7-9 and TRBJ2-5; D ambiguous. This CDR3 is 12 amino acids long. The germline V gene encodes CDR1 SEHNR and CDR2 FQNEAQ (reference sequence). Trimming removed 3 bases at V and 2 bases at J, with 4 bases between. The CDR3 is CASSFRQETQYF. The CDR3 DNA sequence: TGTGCCAGCAGCTTTCGGCAAGAGACCCAGTACTTC.

This chain connects TRBV6-2 or TRBV6-3 to TRBJ2-7; 7 bases line up with TRBD1. The length of the CDR3 is 15 residues. Germline CDR1 MNHEY, CDR2 SVGEGT. Losses at the gene ends were 5 bases for V and 1 base for J; bases not matched to a gene: 8. The CDR3 sequence is CASSETGSASYEQYF. The CDR3 DNA reads TGTGCCAGCAGTGAGACAGGGTCCGCATCCTACGAGCAGTACTTC.

This clone was seen just once. V usage is TRBV6-4 and J usage is TRBJ2-5, with D uncertain. Germline-derived CDR1 and CDR2 are MRHNA and SNTAGT. The CDR3 sequence is 17 residues long. V lost 8 bases, J lost 3 bases, and 25 bases lay in between. The CDR3 DNA follows: TGTGCCAGCCCTTGCCCAAGACATACTGGCACCAAAGAGACCCAGTACTTC. This translates into CASPCPRHTGTKETQYF.

The chain has TRBV4-2 and TRBJ2-1; possible D gene TRBD2, 5 bases. CDR3 length: 18 amino acids. Germline lookup yields CDR1 LGHNA and CDR2 YNFKEQ. Trimming pared 2 bases from V and 0 bases from J, leaving 17 bases between. CDR3 sequence reads: CASSQKRESPSSYNEQFF. The CDR3 DNA sequence: TGTGCCAGCAGCCAAAAAAGGGAGAGTCCCAGCTCCTACAATGAGCAGTTCTTC.

The rearrangement joins TRBV6-6 to TRBJ2-5; TRBD2 matches 8 bases. CDR3 length: 15 amino acids. Germline trimming cut 2 bases from V and 2 bases from J; bases unmatched to any gene: 4. Germline-derived CDR1 and CDR2 are MNHNY and SVGAGI (reference sequence). The CDR3 region is CASSYQRGLQETQYF. DNA of the CDR3: TGTGCCAGCAGTTACCAGCGGGGGCTACAAGAGACCCAGTACTTC.

The V gene is TRBV5-6, the J gene TRBJ1-3; D is unresolved. CDR1 is SGHDT, CDR2 YYEEEE, per germline. Trimming removed 0 bases at V and 0 bases at J, with 7 bases between. CDR3 size: 15 residues. The CDR3 DNA is TGTGCCAGCAGCTTGGTTACTGTCTCTGGAAACACCATATATTTT. Protein: CASSLVTVSGNTIYF.

The V call is TRBV5-6, the J call TRBJ2-1; TRBD2 matches at 7 bases. V gave up 2 bases and J gave up 7 bases; unmatched junction bases: 18. In germline, CDR1 is SGHDT, CDR2 YYEEEE. The CDR3 contains 18 residues. The CDR3 bases are TGTGCCAGCAGCTTCATTTTCATCGAGGGAGGGCCAGGTAATGAGCAGTTCTTC. Its translation is CASSFIFIEGGPGNEQFF. Full variable domain (outside the CDR3, taken from reference TRBV5-6 and TRBJ2-1): DAGVTQSPTHLIKTRGQQVTLRCSPKSGHDTVSWYQQALGQGPQFIFQYYEEEERQRGNFPDRFSGHQFPNYSSELNVNALLLGDSALYLCASSFIFIEGGPGNEQFFGPGTRLTVL.

This chain uses TRBV15 with TRBJ2-1, with 9 bases that match TRBD2. CDR3 size: 16 residues. The V gene end was trimmed by 3 bases and the J gene end by 7 bases; junction bases not matched to a gene: 10. Germline CDR1 is LNHNV and CDR2 is YYDKDF (reference sequence). The CDR3 DNA is TGTGCCACCAGCAGGGATAGCGGGGGATTCGGGAATGAGCAGTTCTTC. It codes for CATSRDSGGFGNEQFF.

The chain has TRBV6-5 and TRBJ2-1; a weak D match, TRBD2 (6 bases). Trimming removed 6 bases from V and 0 bases from J, with 12 bases in between. This CDR3 is built from 15 residues. Germline V gene lookup returns CDR1 MNHEY and CDR2 SVGAGI. The CDR3 protein is CASSQRVSSYNEQFF. CDR3 sequence (DNA): TGTGCCAGCAGCCAGCGGGTGAGCTCCTACAATGAGCAGTTCTTC.

This chain joins TRBV3-1 (or the pseudogene TRBV3-2) and TRBJ2-4; no definite D call. This CDR3 is 13 amino acids long. Germline CDR1 is LGHDT and CDR2 is YNNKEL (reference sequence). V lost 0 bases and J lost 9, with 9 bases in between. The CDR3 is CASSQELTSIQYF. CDR3 DNA sequence: TGTGCCAGCAGCCAAGAGTTAACGAGCATTCAGTACTTC.

The CDR3 protein is CATSSLDRPDEQYF. The CDR3 DNA is TGTGCCACCAGCTCCCTGGACAGACCCGACGAGCAGTACTTC. The chain couples TRBV15 to TRBJ2-7; a weak D match, TRBD1 (6 bases). The CDR3 covers 14 residues. Trimming left V 5 bases short and J 5 bases short, with 16 bases between. Per germline, CDR1 LNHNV and CDR2 YYDKDF (reference sequence).

The genes are TRBV19 and TRBJ1-2, with 8 nucleotides matching TRBD1. J was trimmed by 2 bases and V by 4 bases; bases with no gene match: 0. Germline CDR1 is LNHDA and CDR2 is SQIVND (reference sequence). This CDR3 contains 13 residues. CDR3 nucleotides: TGTGCCAGTAGTAGGGACAGGAACTATGGCTACACCTTC. This gives the protein CASSRDRNYGYTF.

This clone was found once. The V gene is TRBV7-9, the J gene TRBJ2-3, with 11 bases fitting TRBD2. Looked up from germline, CDR1 is SEHNR and CDR2 is FQNEAQ (reference sequence). CDR3 length equals 16 residues. V was pared by 4 bases and J by 5 bases, with 8 bases of the junction left unmatched. The DNA for the CDR3 is TGTGCCAGCAGCTCCTTAGCGGGAGGGGCTGTAGATACGCAGTATTTT. It encodes CASSSLAGGAVDTQYF. The full variable domain, with the rest looked up from reference TRBV7-9 and TRBJ2-3, is DTGVSQNPRHKITKRGQNVTFRCDPISEHNRLYWYRQTLGQGPEFLTYFQNEAQLEKSRLLSDRFSAERPKGSFSTLEIQRTEQGDSAMYLCASSSLAGGAVDTQYFGPGTRLTVL.

The chain couples TRBV9 to TRBJ1-2, with TRBD1 identical over 11 bases. CDR3 length: 17 residues. In germline, CDR1 is SGDLS, CDR2 YYNGEE. V lost 0 bases and J lost 4; bases outside the gene matches: 8. The CDR3 nucleotides are TGTGCCAGCAGCGTAGGACCAGGGACAGGGGGAACCTATGGCTACACCTTC. It is translated as CASSVGPGTGGTYGYTF.

The chain joins TRBV6-5 to TRBJ2-7; TRBD2 matches at 7 bases. Germline CDR1 reads MNHEY; CDR2 reads SVGAGI. The CDR3 is made up of 13 amino acids. After removal of 5 bases from V and 2 bases from J, the junction contained 3 bases not matched to a gene. The CDR3 is CASSLGTTYEQYF. In DNA form, the CDR3 reads TGTGCCAGCAGTCTAGGGACTACCTACGAGCAGTACTTC.

In DNA, the CDR3 is TGTGCCAGCAGCGCGAGAGGGTCTAGCGGATACCAAGAGACCCAGTACTTC. Amino acid sequence: CASSARGSSGYQETQYF. The V and J genes are TRBV3-1 (or the pseudogene TRBV3-2) and TRBJ2-5; 7 bases match TRBD2. The trim removed 5 bases at V and 0 bases at J, leaving 12 bases unmatched. This CDR3 contains 17 residues. The germline CDR1 and CDR2 sequences are LGHDT and YNNKEL (reference sequence).